The T cell receptor beta chain under discussion was sequenced for a study of T-cell reconstitution after alpha-beta-depleted transplantation in children. The CDR3 covers 14 residues. CDR1 and CDR2 (germline): SEHNR, FQNEAQ (reference sequence). Using unique molecular identifiers, the investigators prepared the TCRbeta library. TCRdb ran MiXCR on the PCR reads and lists one entry per CDR3 protein. The data contain roughly 400,000 distinct CDR3 sequences, 43% of them singletons. This clonotype was counted between two and nine times. Its target is unknown. At one boundary the junction diverges from the germline segment, which might be a read error. General observations from the study: The origin of high day-60 TCRbeta diversity in some patients lay in surviving recipient T cells and thymic progenitors. Reported findings indicate that, about two months after transplant, alpha-beta T cells came from several hundred expanded clones, which were derived from non-depleted graft cells. Newly made T cells mostly supplied T-cell counts and diversity one year after transplant.

The sample here was PBMCs, taken before TCRalphabeta/CD19-depleted stem cell transplant. The rearrangement uses TRBV7-9 and TRBJ2-7, with TRBD2 as a possible D gene (6 bases). This TCR was recovered from a girl aged 2 to 9 with aplastic anemia, due to receive a stem cell transplant. The CDR3 loop reads CASSLQEGPYQQYF. CDR3 DNA sequence: TGTGCCAGCAGCCTCCAGGAGGGGCCCTACCAGCAGTACTTC.